A single sample is the source of the 12 T cell receptor beta chains below, sequenced in a study of blood T cell repertoires in COVID-19 (dated by TCRdb to the early 2020s). Library method: the immunoSEQ multiplex PCR assay. Sourced from immuneACCESS, this table was stored by TCRdb with only in-frame sequences that have V and J called. A share of the clones is absent; for the studies checked, an unresolved V gene accounts for under half, and the remainder has no known explanation. The sample table records some 120,000 clones; roughly 83% of these occur just once. Around an eighth of the sample is held by the ten biggest clonotypes. The sample was peripheral blood. The receptors were sampled from a woman aged 25-40 years who had recovered from COVID-19.

The J gene is TRBJ1-3, the V gene TRBV20-1, with D unclear. The CDR3 loop spans 11 amino acids. Germline V gene lookup returns CDR1 DFQATT and CDR2 SNEGSKA (reference sequence). Deletions cut 6 bases from V and 2 bases from J, with 5 bases between. DNA of the CDR3: TGCAGTGCCCAAACTGGAAACACCATATATTTT. Protein: CSAQTGNTIYF.

The chain uses TRBV7-6 and TRBJ2-7; D is perhaps TRBD2 (5 bases). Germline V gives CDR1 SGHVS, CDR2 FNYEAQ. V was pared by 5 bases and J by 5 bases, with 13 bases between. CDR3 length: 13 amino acids. The CDR3 nucleotides are TGTGCCAGCAGCCCAAGGCTAGCTCACGAGCAGTACTTC. Encoded protein: CASSPRLAHEQYF. The full variable domain, its missing parts supplied by reference TRBV7-6 and TRBJ2-7, is GAGVSQSPRYKVTKRGQDVALRCDPISGHVSLYWYRQALGQGPEFLTYFNYEAQQDKSGLPNDRFSAERPEGSISTLTIQRTEQRDSAMYRCASSPRLAHEQYFGPGTRLTVT.

There are a few counts of this clone. This sequence joins TRBV19 and TRBJ2-7; TRBD1 matches 8 bases. J lost 4 bases, V lost 4 bases, and 6 bases had no gene match. The CDR3 runs to 14 residues. Per the germline V gene, CDR1 is LNHDA and CDR2 is SQIVND (reference sequence). In nucleotides, the CDR3 is TGTGCCAGTAGTACCGACAGGGGACGATACGAGCAGTACTTC. Its translation is CASSTDRGRYEQYF.

This clone was picked up one time. The CDR3 region is CAWRRQGQGYGYTF. The CDR3, as DNA: TGTGCCTGGAGAAGACAGGGACAGGGCTATGGCTACACCTTC. The rearrangement joins TRBV30 to TRBJ1-2; 9 bases agree with TRBD1. The CDR3 spans 14 residues. The J segment lost 4 bases and the V segment lost 3 bases, leaving 6 bases of the junction unmatched. Germline V CDR1 and CDR2: GTSNPN, SVGIG (reference sequence).

The CDR3 DNA sequence: TGTGCCAGCAGTTCCGGACATTACAATGAGCAGTTCTTC. This codes for CASSSGHYNEQFF. This chain uses TRBV12-3 or TRBV12-4 with TRBJ2-1, with D possibly being TRBD1 (5 bases). V gave up 4 bases and J gave up 4 bases, with 8 bases separating them. The CDR3 consists of 13 residues.

This sequence joins TRBV6-5 and TRBJ1-2, with D maybe TRBD1 (6 bases). Between the trimmed V and J ends, which lost 5 bases and 6 bases, there was a span of 19 bases. The CDR3 extends over 15 amino acids. The germline V gene has CDR1 MNHEY and CDR2 SVGAGI. The CDR3 protein is CASSQQAGDRHGYTF. DNA for the CDR3: TGTGCCAGCAGTCAACAGGCAGGGGATCGACATGGCTACACCTTC.

The genes are TRBV6-6 and TRBJ2-7; 11 nucleotides line up with TRBD2. The trim removed 6 bases at V and 7 bases at J, leaving 5 bases unmatched. In germline, CDR1 is MNHNY, CDR2 SVGAGI (reference sequence). The CDR3 spans 13 residues. The CDR3 protein is CASRQTSGVEQYF. The CDR3, as DNA: TGTGCCAGCAGGCAGACTAGCGGGGTAGAGCAGTACTTC.

The chain couples TRBV2 to TRBJ1-1; 10 nucleotides align to TRBD1. The CDR3 totals 17 residues. J lost 5 bases, V lost 1 base, and 10 bases had no gene match. From germline, CDR1 is SNHLY and CDR2 FYNNEI. The CDR3: CASSEEPTGGALTEAFF. The CDR3 DNA is TGTGCCAGCAGTGAAGAGCCGACAGGGGGCGCGTTGACTGAAGCTTTCTTT.

The chain joins TRBV7-9 to TRBJ2-7, with 7 bases fitting TRBD2. The germline CDR1 and CDR2 sequences are SEHNR and FQNEAQ (reference sequence). CDR3 length: 15 amino acids. V lost 5 bases and J lost 0; bases outside the gene matches: 7. CDR3 coding DNA: TGTGCCAGCAGCCTACTAGCGCCGAGCTCCTACGAGCAGTACTTC. Residues: CASSLLAPSSYEQYF.

V and J are TRBV2 and TRBJ2-3; D not certain. The CDR3 is 12 residues long. V lost 7 bases to trimming and J lost 5 bases, with 10 bases between them. CDR1 is SNHLY, CDR2 FYNNEI, per germline. CDR3 bases: TGTGCCAGCACCGAACAGCAAGATACGCAGTATTTT. It is translated as CASTEQQDTQYF.

The chain recombines TRBV4-1 with TRBJ1-4; 7 positions match TRBD1. The J segment lost 2 bases and the V segment lost 4 bases, leaving 7 bases of the junction unmatched. Germline V gene data show CDR1 as MGHRA and CDR2 as YSYEKL. This CDR3 contains 16 residues. Here the CDR3 reads CASSPDRDPTNEKLFF. The CDR3, as DNA: TGCGCCAGCAGCCCCGACAGGGACCCCACTAATGAAAAACTGTTTTTT.

V is TRBV6-4 and J is TRBJ1-2, with D uncertain. Trimming took 0 bases from V and 3 from J, leaving 8 bases between them. The length of the CDR3 is 14 residues. Looked up from germline, CDR1 is MRHNA and CDR2 is SNTAGT. The CDR3 DNA reads TGTGCCAGCAGTGACTCAGCGTCCGACTATGGCTACACCTTC. Amino acids: CASSDSASDYGYTF.